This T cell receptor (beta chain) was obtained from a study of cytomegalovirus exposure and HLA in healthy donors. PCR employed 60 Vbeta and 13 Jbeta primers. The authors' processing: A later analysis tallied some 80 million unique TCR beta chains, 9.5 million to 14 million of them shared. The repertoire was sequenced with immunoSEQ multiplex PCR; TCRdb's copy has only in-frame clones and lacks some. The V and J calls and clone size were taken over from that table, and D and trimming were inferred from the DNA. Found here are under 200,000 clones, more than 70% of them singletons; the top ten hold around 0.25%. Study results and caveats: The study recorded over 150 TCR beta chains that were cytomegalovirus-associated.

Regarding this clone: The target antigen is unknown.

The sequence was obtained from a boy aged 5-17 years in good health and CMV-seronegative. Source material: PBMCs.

The CDR3 nucleotides are TGTGCCAGCAGTGCGGAATTGGGGGCCCTCGACACCGGGGAGCTGTTTTTT. This translates into CASSAELGALDTGELFF. The chain carries TRBV2 and TRBJ2-2; D possibly corresponds to TRBD1 (6 bases). V was cut by 4 bases and J by 3 bases, with 18 bases left in between. CDR3 length: 17 residues. CDR1 is SNHLY and CDR2 is FYNNEI in the germline V gene.